Each of the 27 T cell receptor beta chains below was sequenced from the same sample in a study of cytomegalovirus exposure and HLA in healthy donors. Vbeta (60) and Jbeta (13) primers were used in the PCR. The protocol was immunoSEQ multiplex PCR, while the TCRdb copy is restricted to in-frame clones and leaves out a portion. The data show about 140,000 clones, with around 80% seen just once and roughly 3.4% held by the top ten. Sequencing was done on a sample of PBMCs. The receptors were gathered from a man between 18 and 35 years old in good health and CMV-seropositive.

This chain links TRBV28 with TRBJ1-3; the D gene is possibly TRBD1 (5 bases). Trimming cost V 2 bases and J 2 bases, with 13 bases left between them. The V gene's germline CDR1 is MDHEN and CDR2 SYDVKM. CDR3 length equals 16 residues. Written as DNA, the CDR3 is TGTGCCAGCAGTTTAGGGGGGTCGGATCCTGGAAACACCATATATTTT. This sequence encodes CASSLGGSDPGNTIYF.

The V and J genes are TRBV5-4 and TRBJ1-1; 9 nucleotides line up with TRBD1. V trimming: 4 bases; J trimming: 5 bases; junction bases outside the gene matches: 9. The CDR3 is 15 residues long. Germline CDR1 SGHNT, CDR2 YYREEE (reference sequence). CDR3 amino acids: CASSNTGGVRTEAFF. The CDR3 bases are TGTGCCAGCAGCAATACAGGGGGCGTACGGACTGAAGCTTTCTTT.

The chain uses TRBV28 and TRBJ1-5, with D perhaps matching TRBD1 (6 bases). The CDR3 sequence is 14 residues long. Looked up from germline, CDR1 is MDHEN and CDR2 is SYDVKM. V was shortened by 2 bases and J by 2 bases, with 7 bases between the two germline ends. This chain's CDR3 is CASSLEGGNQPQHF. In DNA, the CDR3 is TGTGCCAGCAGTTTAGAGGGGGGCAATCAGCCCCAGCATTTT. The full variable domain, rest sourced from reference TRBV28 and TRBJ1-5, is DVKVTQSSRYLVKRTGEKVFLECVQDMDHENMFWYRQDPGLGLRLIYFSYDVKMKEKGDIPEGYSVSREKKERFSLILESASTNQTSMYLCASSLEGGNQPQHFGDGTRLSIL.

A remark on this clone: This sample also contains other DNA sequences that code for the same CDR3. V usage is TRBV28 and J usage is TRBJ1-1; 8 bases are a match to TRBD1. The J segment lost 2 bases and the V segment lost 6 bases, leaving 8 bases of the junction unmatched. This CDR3 has 15 amino acids. Looked up from germline, CDR1 is MDHEN and CDR2 is SYDVKM. In nucleotides, the CDR3 is TGTGCCAGCAGCTCACAGGGGGTGGGAAACACTGAAGCTTTCTTT. Translating it yields CASSSQGVGNTEAFF.

The rearrangement joins TRBV5-6 to TRBJ2-5; 7 nucleotides align to TRBD2. This CDR3 spans 17 amino acids. V lost 4 bases and J lost 1; bases outside the gene matches: 13. The germline CDR1 and CDR2 sequences are SGHDT and YYEEEE. The CDR3 is CASSLTAGEGVQETQYF. CDR3 nucleotide sequence: TGTGCCAGCAGCCTGACGGCGGGAGAGGGAGTCCAAGAGACCCAGTACTTC. The whole variable domain, remainder taken from reference TRBV5-6 and TRBJ2-5, is DAGVTQSPTHLIKTRGQQVTLRCSPKSGHDTVSWYQQALGQGPQFIFQYYEEEERQRGNFPDRFSGHQFPNYSSELNVNALLLGDSALYLCASSLTAGEGVQETQYFGPGTRLLVL.

The J gene is TRBJ2-1, the V gene TRBV4-1; TRBD2 matches at 7 bases. The germline V gene has CDR1 MGHRA and CDR2 YSYEKL. Germline trimming cut 0 bases from V and 4 bases from J; bases unmatched to any gene: 9. The CDR3 loop spans 17 amino acids. CDR3 bases: TGCGCCAGCAGCCAAGATACACGAAGCGGGATGTACAATGAGCAGTTCTTC. Protein product: CASSQDTRSGMYNEQFF.

This CDR3 reads CASSRTGSYEQYF. The DNA of the CDR3 is TGTGCCAGCAGCCGGACAGGGTCCTACGAGCAGTACTTC. The chain links TRBV27 to TRBJ2-7; 8 nucleotides align to TRBD1. CDR3 length: 13 residues. Trimming cost V 6 bases and J 1 base; bases outside gene matches: 2. From germline, CDR1 is MNHEY and CDR2 SMNVEV (reference sequence).

CDR3 DNA: TGTGCCAGCAGTGAGCACAGCTACGAGCAGTACTTC. It yields the protein CASSEHSYEQYF. The chain combines TRBV6-1 with TRBJ2-7; D remains ambiguous. In germline, CDR1 is MNHNS, CDR2 SASEGT. V lost 3 bases and J lost 3, with 6 bases in between. The length of the CDR3 is 12 residues.

The chain carries TRBV27 and TRBJ1-2; TRBD1 agrees at 7 bases. CDR1 and CDR2 from the germline V gene are MNHEY and SMNVEV (reference sequence). The junction had 9 bases not matched to a gene; V was cut back by 8 bases and J by 6 bases. The CDR3 covers 13 residues. CDR3 in DNA: TGTGCCAGCGGTGTGACAGGGATGGATGGCTACACCTTC. This translates into CASGVTGMDGYTF.

The J gene is TRBJ1-5, the V gene TRBV2; TRBD1 might be the D (6 bases). Trimming shortened V by 9 bases and J by 2 bases, and 20 bases separated the two germline ends. This CDR3 is built from 16 residues. Germline assignment: CDR1 SNHLY and CDR2 FYNNEI. CDR3 coding DNA: TGTGCCAGTGAGGGGCAGGGGAGACTTGGCAATCAGCCCCAGCATTTT. It translates to CASEGQGRLGNQPQHF.

The chain couples TRBV5-6 to TRBJ2-7, with 7 bases that match TRBD1. The germline V gene has CDR1 SGHDT and CDR2 YYEEEE. This CDR3 comprises 14 residues. V lost 1 base, J lost 4 bases, and 5 bases stayed unmatched. DNA for the CDR3: TGTGCCAGCAGCTTGTCCGGGACAGATTACGAGCAGTACTTC. Its protein product is CASSLSGTDYEQYF.

The chain uses TRBV19 and TRBJ1-5; 8 bases align to TRBD1. Germline lookup yields CDR1 LNHDA and CDR2 SQIVND (reference sequence). Trimming at V came to 3 bases and at J to 2 bases, leaving 3 bases not matched to a gene. This CDR3 contains 15 residues. CDR3 nucleotide sequence: TGTGCCAGTAGTATGGACAGGGCTCGCAATCAGCCCCAGCATTTT. Protein product: CASSMDRARNQPQHF.

The rearrangement links TRBV5-1 to TRBJ2-1, with 9 nucleotides matching TRBD2. The CDR3 extends over 15 amino acids. Germline V lookup: CDR1 SGHRS, CDR2 YFSETQ. The V gene end was trimmed by 0 bases and the J gene end by 6 bases; junction bases not matched to a gene: 4. The DNA of the CDR3 is TGCGCCAGCAGCTTGGATGCTAGCGGGATCAATGAGCAGTTCTTC. This encodes CASSLDASGINEQFF.

The chain joins TRBV28 to TRBJ1-3, with D tentatively TRBD1 (6 bases). The CDR3 sequence is 17 residues long. Per the germline V gene, CDR1 is MDHEN and CDR2 is SYDVKM. Trimming stripped 6 bases from V and 4 bases from J, with 22 bases between. The CDR3: CASRAGGPVKGGNTIYF. DNA for the CDR3: TGTGCCAGCAGGGCGGGGGGCCCAGTAAAAGGAGGAAACACCATATATTTT.

The chain employs TRBV19 and TRBJ2-1, with D unresolved. The CDR3 runs to 16 residues. Trimming pared 2 bases from V and 0 bases from J, leaving 11 bases between. Germline V gives CDR1 LNHDA, CDR2 SQIVND (reference sequence). In DNA, the CDR3 is TGTGCCAGTAGTATACTGTCTGGGCCCTCCTACAATGAGCAGTTCTTC. Its protein is CASSILSGPSYNEQFF.

The chain recombines TRBV25-1 with TRBJ2-1; the match to TRBD2 covers 7 bases. Trimming cost V 7 bases and J 8 bases; bases outside gene matches: 11. Germline V gene lookup returns CDR1 MGHDK and CDR2 SYGVNS. The CDR3 totals 14 residues. The CDR3 sequence: CASTPLGGSYEQFF. CDR3 nucleotides: TGTGCCAGCACTCCACTTGGCGGGAGCTATGAGCAGTTCTTC. Full variable domain (rest looked up from reference TRBV25-1 and TRBJ2-1): EADIYQTPRYLVIGTGKKITLECSQTMGHDKMYWYQQDPGMELHLIHYSYGVNSTEKGDLSSESTVSRIRTEHFPLTLESARPSHTSQYLCASTPLGGSYEQFFGPGTRLTVL.

In its sample, this clone was seen once. The rearrangement uses TRBV7-9 and TRBJ1-1; no reliable D call. The germline V gene encodes CDR1 SEHNR and CDR2 FQNEAQ (reference sequence). CDR3 length equals 13 residues. Trimming stripped 1 base from V and 7 bases from J, with 10 bases between. The DNA for the CDR3 is TGTGCCAGCAGCTTAGTCCTGTCCCTTGAAGCTTTCTTT. Translating it yields CASSLVLSLEAFF.

This rearrangement joins TRBV11-2 to TRBJ2-5; D is perhaps TRBD1 (6 bases). Germline V CDR1 and CDR2: SGHAT, FQNNGV. The CDR3 totals 14 residues. Trimming removed 1 base from V and 6 bases from J, with 12 bases in between. The CDR3 sequence is CASSLGPGTKTQYF. CDR3 sequence (DNA): TGTGCCAGCAGCTTAGGCCCAGGGACAAAGACCCAGTACTTC.

The chain has TRBV29-1 and TRBJ2-7; a weak D match, TRBD2 (6 bases). V was trimmed by 2 bases and J by 6 bases, leaving 17 bases between them. This CDR3 has 14 residues. The V gene's germline CDR1 is SQVTM and CDR2 ANQGSEA. CDR3 nucleotide sequence: TGCAGCGTTGAAACCCCCGGGACTCCTCCCGAGCAGTACTTC. This gives the protein CSVETPGTPPEQYF.

The rearrangement joins TRBV28 to TRBJ2-7; 13 bases line up with TRBD2. The CDR3 length is 15 residues. The V gene end was trimmed by 5 bases and the J gene end by 6 bases; junction bases not matched to a gene: 7. Germline loops: CDR1 MDHEN, CDR2 SYDVKM. In nucleotides, the CDR3 is TGTGCCAGCAGTCCCGGACTAGCGGGAGCTGGCGAGCAGTACTTC. Translating gives CASSPGLAGAGEQYF.

In this sample, this clone turned up once. V and J are TRBV6-1 and TRBJ1-2; D is unresolved. Germline V gene lookup returns CDR1 MNHNS and CDR2 SASEGT. The length of the CDR3 is 17 residues. The V gene lost 0 bases and the J gene lost 3 bases, with 17 bases spanning the gap. CDR3: CASSEALRWGGDYGYTF. CDR3 nucleotides: TGTGCCAGCAGTGAAGCCCTCCGTTGGGGAGGCGACTATGGCTACACCTTC.

The genes are TRBV7-9 and TRBJ1-1; TRBD1 is a possible D gene (5 bases). The CDR3 sequence is 13 residues long. Germline lookup yields CDR1 SEHNR and CDR2 FQNEAQ (reference sequence). V lost 6 bases and J 3 bases, leaving 11 bases between the germline ends. The CDR3 sequence: CASSPWGDTEAFF. The DNA for the CDR3 is TGTGCCAGCAGTCCCTGGGGGGACACTGAAGCTTTCTTT. Drawing the rest from reference TRBV7-9 and TRBJ1-1, the complete variable domain is DTGVSQNPRHKITKRGQNVTFRCDPISEHNRLYWYRQTLGQGPEFLTYFQNEAQLEKSRLLSDRFSAERPKGSFSTLEIQRTEQGDSAMYLCASSPWGDTEAFFGQGTRLTVV.

The CDR3 DNA follows: TGTGCCAGCAGCTTAGCCCTGGGACTAGCGGGAGTACAGGAGCAGTACTTC. Translated: CASSLALGLAGVQEQYF. V is TRBV11-2 and J is TRBJ2-7; 14 nucleotides line up with TRBD2. The V gene's germline CDR1 is SGHAT and CDR2 FQNNGV. The CDR3 runs 17 residues. The junction had 9 bases not matched to a gene; V was cut back by 1 base and J by 7 bases. The whole variable domain, filled in from reference TRBV11-2 and TRBJ2-7, reads EAGVAQSPRYKIIEKRQSVAFWCNPISGHATLYWYQQILGQGPKLLIQFQNNGVVDDSQLPKDRFSAERLKGVDSTLKIQPAKLEDSAVYLCASSLALGLAGVQEQYFGPGTRLTVT.

V and J are TRBV11-2 and TRBJ1-1, with D perhaps matching TRBD1 (5 bases). The germline V gene has CDR1 SGHAT and CDR2 FQNNGV. V lost 1 base, J lost 7 bases, and 16 bases lay in between. The CDR3 runs 15 residues. Here the CDR3 reads CASSLVKGLVNEAFF. In nucleotides, the CDR3 is TGTGCCAGCAGCTTAGTTAAGGGGCTGGTTAATGAAGCTTTCTTT.

The rearrangement links TRBV14 to TRBJ2-1, with D perhaps matching TRBD1 (5 bases). CDR3 length equals 13 residues. Trimming took 3 bases from V and 12 from J, leaving 15 bases between them. Germline CDR1 reads SGHDN; CDR2 reads FVKESK. As DNA, the CDR3 is TGTGCCAGCAGCCAGGGGCTCCCCGCCGGGCAGTTCTTC. Its protein product is CASSQGLPAGQFF.

The V gene is TRBV6-6, the J gene TRBJ2-1; 7 bases line up with TRBD1. Germline loops: CDR1 MNHNY, CDR2 SVGAGI (reference sequence). CDR3 size: 12 residues. V shed 10 bases and J 6 bases; nucleotides not matched to a gene: 6. The CDR3 DNA is TGTGCCACCTGGGACAGAACCAATGAGCAGTTCTTC. Its protein product is CATWDRTNEQFF.

This clone was counted a few times. This chain joins TRBV6-1 and TRBJ1-4; D is ambiguous. V lost 1 base and J lost 13, with 4 bases in between. CDR3 length: 10 amino acids. Germline V lookup: CDR1 MNHNS, CDR2 SASEGT. The CDR3 coding sequence is TGTGCCAGCAGTGAAGGGGCACTGTTTTTT. Translating gives CASSEGALFF.